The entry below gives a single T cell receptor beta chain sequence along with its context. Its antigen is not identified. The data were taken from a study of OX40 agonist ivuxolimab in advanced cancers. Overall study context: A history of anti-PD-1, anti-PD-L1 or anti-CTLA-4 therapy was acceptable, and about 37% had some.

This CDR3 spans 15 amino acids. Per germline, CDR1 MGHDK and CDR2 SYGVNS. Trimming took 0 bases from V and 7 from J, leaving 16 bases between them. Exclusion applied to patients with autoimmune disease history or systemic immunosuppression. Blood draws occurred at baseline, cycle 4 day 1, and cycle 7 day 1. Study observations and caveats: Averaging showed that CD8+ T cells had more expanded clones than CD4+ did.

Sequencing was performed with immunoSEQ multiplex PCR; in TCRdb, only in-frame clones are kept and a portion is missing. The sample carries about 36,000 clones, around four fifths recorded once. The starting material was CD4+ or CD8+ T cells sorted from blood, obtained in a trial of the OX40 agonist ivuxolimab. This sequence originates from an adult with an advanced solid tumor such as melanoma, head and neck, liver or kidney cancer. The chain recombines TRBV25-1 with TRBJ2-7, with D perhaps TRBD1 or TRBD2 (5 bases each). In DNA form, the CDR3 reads TGTGCCAGCAGTGAATATAAAGGGACCTACGAGGAGCAGTACTTC. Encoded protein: CASSEYKGTYEEQYF.